This section outlines one T cell receptor (beta chain) sequence together with its context. These data originate in a study of blood T cell repertoires in COVID-19. Study details: PBMCs, B-cell-depleted T cells, or T cells were the source of the cDNA or gDNA that made up the material.

Original data processing: Quantification of nucleated cells was approximated via reference gene primer amplification. Clones were sequenced by immunoSEQ multiplex PCR, and TCRdb holds only the in-frame ones, with some missing. Clone size and V and J calls were adopted from that table, with D and trimming inferred from the DNA. Of 250,000 to 350,000 clones in the sample, about 85% were seen once. From germline, CDR1 is LGHNT and CDR2 FRNRAP. CDR3 length: 15 amino acids. V shed 7 bases and J shed 7 bases, with 19 bases lying between them. The sample comprised peripheral blood. J is TRBJ1-4 and V is TRBV12-5; D is undetermined. The sequence came from a human donor with COVID-19, enrolled during active disease. The donor label of this sample is uncertain. The CDR3 DNA reads as TGTGCTAGTGACACCCGCCGTGGACTCGGTGAAAAACTGTTTTTT. It encodes CASDTRRGLGEKLFF.